The rows below give T cell receptor beta chains drawn from one sample of a study of blood T cell repertoires in COVID-19. Clones were sequenced by immunoSEQ multiplex PCR, and TCRdb holds only the in-frame ones, with some missing. The data hold 70,000 or so clones, with around 90% observed a single time. Material: peripheral blood. These receptors were collected from a woman aged 18-30 years with acute or convalescent COVID-19. Each CDR3 is given with its conserved first and last residue. The D gene is left open where the match is weak. Not every row has a clone size; where given, it reads once, few, many or a size class.

CDR3 length	D gene	clone size	V gene	J gene	CDR3 protein	CDR3 DNA
15	TRBD2	once	TRBV6-1	TRBJ2-7	CASSEFRGGPYEQYF	TGTGCCAGCAGTGAATTCCGGGGGGGGCCCTACGAGCAGTACTTC
11	.	.	TRBV29-1	TRBJ2-1	CSVEVRLGQFF	TGCAGCGTTGAAGTCAGGTTGGGCCAGTTCTTC
13	TRBD1	.	TRBV28	TRBJ1-1	CASRGTGDTEAFF	TGTGCCAGCAGAGGGACAGGGGATACTGAAGCTTTCTTT
14	TRBD1	.	TRBV4-3	TRBJ1-4	CASSQGTGYEKLFF	TGCGCCAGCAGCCAAGGGACAGGGTACGAAAAACTGTTTTTT
13	.	.	TRBV19	TRBJ2-1	CASSADINNEQFF	TGTGCCAGTAGTGCCGACATCAACAATGAGCAGTTCTTC
15	.	.	TRBV21-1	TRBJ2-1	CASSKYGREHNEQFF	TGTGCCAGCAGCAAATATGGGCGGGAGCATAATGAGCAGTTCTTC
14	.	.	TRBV5-1	TRBJ1-1	CASSSGDMNTEAFF	TGCGCCAGCAGCTCAGGGGACATGAACACTGAAGCTTTCTTT
13	.	.	TRBV15	TRBJ1-5	CATSTLSNQPQHF	TGTGCCACCAGCACCCTAAGCAATCAGCCCCAGCATTTT
12	TRBD2	.	TRBV4-1	TRBJ2-3	CASSDTGGAQYF	TGCGCCAGCAGTGACACGGGGGGAGCGCAGTATTTT
16	TRBD1	once	TRBV5-6	TRBJ1-6	CASSFGQGLGNSPLHF	TGTGCCAGCAGCTTCGGACAGGGTCTCGGTAATTCACCCCTCCACTTT
15	TRBD2	.	TRBV3-1/TRBV3-2	TRBJ2-7	CASSRDSGGGYEQYF	TGTGCCAGCAGCCGAGATAGCGGGGGGGGATACGAGCAGTACTTC
17	.	.	TRBV4-1	TRBJ2-3	CASSQGGRGHWPDTQYF	TGCGCCAGCAGCCAAGGAGGGCGGGGGCATTGGCCTGATACGCAGTATTTT
13	.	.	TRBV7-2	TRBJ1-1	CASSFGVDTEAFF	TGTGCCAGCAGCTTCGGGGTAGACACTGAAGCTTTCTTT
14	.	.	TRBV14	TRBJ2-7	CASSQNHNPYEQYF	TGTGCCAGCAGCCAGAACCACAACCCCTACGAGCAGTACTTC
13	TRBD1	.	TRBV5-1	TRBJ2-3	CASKGQGTDTQYF	TGCGCCAGCAAGGGACAGGGCACAGATACGCAGTATTTT
12	.	medium-sized	TRBV24-1	TRBJ1-1	CATSDRNTEAFF	TGTGCCACCAGTGACAGGAACACTGAAGCTTTCTTT